This paragraph reports one TCR beta chain. CDR1 is GTSNPN and CDR2 is SVGIG in the germline V gene (reference sequence). There are 16 residues in the CDR3. V dropped 3 bases and J dropped 7; count of bases not matched to a gene: 12. This entry belongs to a study of blood T cell repertoires in COVID-19. Study overall: The samples span acute and convalescent COVID-19 from the United States, Italy and Spain. The analysed material was cDNA or gDNA that came from T cells, B-cell-depleted T cells, or PBMCs.

Original data processing: The assay estimated nucleated cells by amplifying reference gene primers. The table came from immunoSEQ multiplex PCR; TCRdb's copy has only in-frame clones and leaves some out. For V, J and clone size, that table is used; D and trimming come from the DNA. The repertoire includes around 100,000 clones, about 77% of them detected once, and roughly 29% sits in the top ten. The chain carries TRBV30 and TRBJ2-1; the match to TRBD2 covers 10 bases. The sample comprised peripheral blood. This TCR came from a man between 65 and 85 years old with active or convalescent COVID-19. CDR3: CAWSPLTSGVRNEQFF. CDR3 bases: TGTGCCTGGAGCCCCTTAACTAGCGGGGTCCGGAATGAGCAGTTCTTC. Together with reference TRBV30 and TRBJ2-1, the CDR3 gives the full variable domain: SQTIHQWPATLVQPVGSPLSLECTVEGTSNPNLYWYRQAAGRGLQLLFYSVGIGQISSEVPQNLSASRPQDRQFILSSKKLLLSDSGFYLCAWSPLTSGVRNEQFFGPGTRLTVL.